This T cell receptor (beta chain) was found in a study of T cells in localized non-small cell lung cancer. Produced via immunoSEQ multiplex PCR; TCRdb's table is partial and in-frame only. The sample shows tens of thousands of clones, approximately 87% of them seen only once. CDR3 length: 15 amino acids. The germline V gene has CDR1 KGHSH and CDR2 LQKENI. V lost 2 bases, J lost 1 base, and 6 bases lay in between. The clonotype comes from a man aged 35 to 70 with stage I lung adenocarcinoma. Source: peripheral blood, taken before any cancer treatment. The rearrangement links TRBV18 to TRBJ2-6; tentatively, D is TRBD1 (5 bases). The CDR3 loop reads CASSPGASGANVLTF. CDR3 nucleotide sequence: TGTGCCAGCTCACCAGGGGCGTCTGGGGCCAACGTCCTGACTTTC.